The rows below give T cell receptor beta chains drawn from one sample of a study of blood T cells in healthy people across ages. Using its own MiXCR run on the 5' RACE reads, TCRdb lists one record per CDR3 protein. The sample carries 760,000 or so distinct CDR3 sequences, more than 20% recorded once. These data were likewise used in another study, on T cells of mothers and their children.

Sequenced sample: blood. These receptors all stem from a boy between 5 and 17 years old in good health. CDR3s include the opening cysteine and the closing phenylalanine or tryptophan. Each record gives: V gene, J gene, CDR3 protein.

V gene: TRBV9; J gene: TRBJ2-7; CDR3 protein: CASSSSGWGSDEQYF
V gene: TRBV12-3/TRBV12-4; J gene: TRBJ1-1; CDR3 protein: CASSQATGSFF
V gene: TRBV5-1; J gene: TRBJ2-5; CDR3 protein: CASSWDRGPGETQYF
V gene: TRBV4-1; J gene: TRBJ1-4; CDR3 protein: CASSQFQGSGEKLFF
V gene: TRBV12-3/TRBV12-4; J gene: TRBJ2-3; CDR3 protein: CASSLNRYTDTQYF
V gene: TRBV6-2/TRBV6-3; J gene: TRBJ2-2; CDR3 protein: CASSYVTSSTGELFF
V gene: TRBV29-1; J gene: TRBJ1-1; CDR3 protein: CSVPKGDEAFF
V gene: TRBV20-1; J gene: TRBJ1-2; CDR3 protein: CSARDPKDRAGYTF
V gene: TRBV29-1; J gene: TRBJ2-5; CDR3 protein: CSVGETRETQYF
V gene: TRBV29-1; J gene: TRBJ2-3; CDR3 protein: CSVSTRVFSTDTQYF
V gene: TRBV28; J gene: TRBJ2-7; CDR3 protein: CASSLTGTSYEQYF
V gene: TRBV27; J gene: NA; CDR3 protein: CASSGQFDEQYF
V gene: TRBV7-2; J gene: TRBJ1-4; CDR3 protein: CASSLVINEKLFF
V gene: TRBV7-6; J gene: TRBJ2-7; CDR3 protein: CASSWAGGTDEQYF
V gene: TRBV29-1; J gene: NA; CDR3 protein: CSVGSQEQFF
V gene: TRBV10-3; J gene: TRBJ2-4; CDR3 protein: CAISETTGVRYF
V gene: TRBV27; J gene: TRBJ2-1; CDR3 protein: CASRTSRLNEQFF
V gene: TRBV5-1; J gene: NA; CDR3 protein: CASRLAGGMDEQFF
V gene: TRBV28; J gene: TRBJ1-5; CDR3 protein: CASGGPLLKHF
V gene: TRBV5-1; J gene: TRBJ2-7; CDR3 protein: CASSSLRGGPEQYF
V gene: TRBV5-1; J gene: TRBJ2-5; CDR3 protein: CASSLFGNVAETQYF
V gene: TRBV27; J gene: TRBJ1-5; CDR3 protein: CASSLSGGGGRPQHF
V gene: TRBV25-1; J gene: TRBJ2-1; CDR3 protein: CASSVLDNEQFF
V gene: TRBV7-2; J gene: TRBJ2-1; CDR3 protein: CASSWRPAGGMNEQFF
V gene: TRBV2; J gene: TRBJ2-3; CDR3 protein: CASRDRGPRDTQYF
V gene: TRBV7-2; J gene: TRBJ2-2; CDR3 protein: CASSATGSTGELFF
V gene: TRBV9; J gene: TRBJ2-7; CDR3 protein: CASSVSGTSYEQYF
V gene: TRBV13; J gene: TRBJ2-5; CDR3 protein: CASSTGTLLQETQYF
V gene: TRBV7-9; J gene: TRBJ1-1; CDR3 protein: CASSSHQGIEAEAFF
V gene: TRBV3-1; J gene: TRBJ2-5; CDR3 protein: CASSQVARQETQYF
V gene: TRBV5-1; J gene: TRBJ2-5; CDR3 protein: CASSLGTARQAQYF
V gene: TRBV4-2; J gene: TRBJ2-5; CDR3 protein: CASSQPFQETQYF
V gene: TRBV7-9; J gene: TRBJ1-1; CDR3 protein: CAGSLEVEAAFF
V gene: TRBV12-3/TRBV12-4; J gene: TRBJ2-1; CDR3 protein: CASSLTLTSYNEQFF
V gene: TRBV6-6; J gene: TRBJ2-2; CDR3 protein: CASSFGTGFTGELFF
V gene: TRBV11-2; J gene: TRBJ2-5; CDR3 protein: CASSGQVLISETQYF
V gene: TRBV29-1; J gene: TRBJ1-4; CDR3 protein: CSVTDRFNEKLFF
V gene: TRBV14; J gene: TRBJ2-5; CDR3 protein: CASSQAWTGPWETQYF
V gene: TRBV28; J gene: TRBJ2-5; CDR3 protein: CASSPYFQRQGETQYF
V gene: TRBV4-1; J gene: TRBJ2-3; CDR3 protein: CASSQWFADTQYF
V gene: TRBV4-1; J gene: TRBJ2-1; CDR3 protein: CASSQVSDYNEQFF
V gene: TRBV4-2; J gene: TRBJ1-4; CDR3 protein: CASSQDRTGTATNEKLFF
V gene: TRBV5-1; J gene: TRBJ2-4; CDR3 protein: CASSGDRGPSIQYF
V gene: TRBV20-1; J gene: TRBJ1-1; CDR3 protein: CSARDLLEGGTEAFF
V gene: TRBV4-3; J gene: TRBJ2-6; CDR3 protein: CASSQQGAFSGANVLTF
V gene: TRBV28; J gene: TRBJ2-5; CDR3 protein: CASSLARPPRTQYF
V gene: TRBV7-2; J gene: TRBJ1-1; CDR3 protein: CASSQPPGRNTEAFF
V gene: TRBV4-3; J gene: TRBJ2-7; CDR3 protein: CASSYTTQGYYEQYF
V gene: TRBV5-5; J gene: TRBJ1-5; CDR3 protein: CASSWDHYQPQHF
V gene: TRBV13; J gene: TRBJ2-2; CDR3 protein: CASSLNPSSRVDTGELFF